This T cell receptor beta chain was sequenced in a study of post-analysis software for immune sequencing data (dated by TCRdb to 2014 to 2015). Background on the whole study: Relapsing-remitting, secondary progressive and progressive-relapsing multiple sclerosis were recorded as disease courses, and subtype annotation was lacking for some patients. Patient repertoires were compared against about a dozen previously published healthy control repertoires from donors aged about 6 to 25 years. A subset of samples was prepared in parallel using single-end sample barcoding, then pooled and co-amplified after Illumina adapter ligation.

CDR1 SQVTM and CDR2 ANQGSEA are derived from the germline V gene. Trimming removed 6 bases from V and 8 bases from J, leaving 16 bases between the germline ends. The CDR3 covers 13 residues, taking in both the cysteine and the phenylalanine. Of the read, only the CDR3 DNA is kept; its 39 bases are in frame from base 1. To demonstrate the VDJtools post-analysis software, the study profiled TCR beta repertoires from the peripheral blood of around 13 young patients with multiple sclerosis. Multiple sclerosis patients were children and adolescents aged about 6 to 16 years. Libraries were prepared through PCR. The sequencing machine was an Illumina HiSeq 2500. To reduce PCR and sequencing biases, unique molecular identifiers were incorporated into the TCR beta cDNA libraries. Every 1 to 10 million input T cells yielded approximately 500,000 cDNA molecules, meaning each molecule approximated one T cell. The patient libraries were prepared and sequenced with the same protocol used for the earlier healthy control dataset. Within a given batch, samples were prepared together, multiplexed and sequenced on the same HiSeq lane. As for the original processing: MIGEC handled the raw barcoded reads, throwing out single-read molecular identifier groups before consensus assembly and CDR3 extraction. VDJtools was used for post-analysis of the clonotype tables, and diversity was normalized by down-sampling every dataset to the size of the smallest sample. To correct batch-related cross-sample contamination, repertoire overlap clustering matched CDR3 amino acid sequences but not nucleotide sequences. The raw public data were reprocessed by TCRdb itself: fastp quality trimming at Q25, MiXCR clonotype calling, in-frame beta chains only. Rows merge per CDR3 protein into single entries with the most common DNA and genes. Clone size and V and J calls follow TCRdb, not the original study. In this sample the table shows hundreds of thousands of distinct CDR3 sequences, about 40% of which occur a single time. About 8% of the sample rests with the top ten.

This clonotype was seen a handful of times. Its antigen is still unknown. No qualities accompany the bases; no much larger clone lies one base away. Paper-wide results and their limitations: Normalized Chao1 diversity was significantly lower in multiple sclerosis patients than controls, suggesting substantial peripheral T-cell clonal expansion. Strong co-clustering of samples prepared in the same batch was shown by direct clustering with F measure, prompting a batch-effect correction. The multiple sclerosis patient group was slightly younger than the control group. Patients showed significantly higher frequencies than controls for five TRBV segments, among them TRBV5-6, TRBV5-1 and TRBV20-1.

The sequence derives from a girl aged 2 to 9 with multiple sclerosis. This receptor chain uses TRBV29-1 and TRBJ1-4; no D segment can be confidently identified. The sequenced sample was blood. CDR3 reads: CSVGVRAEEKLFF. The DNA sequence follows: TGCAGCGTGGGAGTAAGGGCGGAGGAAAAACTGTTTTTT.